A selection of T cell receptor beta chains follows, all from one sample in a study of neoadjuvant nivolumab and ipilimumab in lung cancer. Some clones are missing from TCRdb's copy, which holds only in-frame ones; the method was immunoSEQ multiplex PCR. The sample lists around 7,700 clones, 75% to 85% occurring once. This specimen was adjacent normal lung tissue, taken after neoadjuvant nivolumab, alone or with ipilimumab, at or shortly before surgery. The origin of the receptors is an adult with non-small cell lung cancer. Each CDR3 is given with its conserved first and last residue. D genes are given only for firm matches. Clone size is shown for a subset of rows, as once, few, many or a class of expanded clone.

v_gene: TRBV2
len: 16
abundance: -
j_gene: TRBJ2-1
d_gene: -
CDR3nt: TGTGCCAGCCCCAACCGGGGGGGACAGGGCCACAATGAGCAGTTCTTC
CDR3aa: CASPNRGGQGHNEQFF

v_gene: TRBV18
len: 12
abundance: -
j_gene: TRBJ1-2
d_gene: -
CDR3nt: TGTGCCAGCTTACACGAGCTTTATGGCTACACCTTC
CDR3aa: CASLHELYGYTF

v_gene: TRBV11-2
len: 16
abundance: -
j_gene: TRBJ2-7
d_gene: TRBD1
CDR3nt: TGTGCCAGCAGCTTAGCCTGGACAGGCTACTCCTACGAGCAGTACTTC
CDR3aa: CASSLAWTGYSYEQYF

v_gene: TRBV2
len: 15
abundance: -
j_gene: TRBJ2-1
d_gene: TRBD2
CDR3nt: TGTGCCAGTGCTAGCGGGGGGAGCGCCTACAATGAGCAGTTCTTC
CDR3aa: CASASGGSAYNEQFF

v_gene: TRBV5-4
len: 13
abundance: -
j_gene: TRBJ1-2
d_gene: -
CDR3nt: TGTGCCAGCAGGATGACTGAGGGACGTGGCTACACCTTC
CDR3aa: CASRMTEGRGYTF

v_gene: TRBV15
len: 14
abundance: -
j_gene: TRBJ2-7
d_gene: -
CDR3nt: TGTGCCACCAGCAGAAGGTCAGGGTCGTACGAGCAGTACTTC
CDR3aa: CATSRRSGSYEQYF

v_gene: TRBV5-1
len: 13
abundance: -
j_gene: TRBJ1-1
d_gene: -
CDR3nt: TGCGCCAGCAGCCCTTTTCTAAACACTGAAGCTTTCTTT
CDR3aa: CASSPFLNTEAFF

v_gene: TRBV27
len: 16
abundance: -
j_gene: TRBJ1-5
d_gene: -
CDR3nt: TGTGCCAGCAGTCCCGCCCAGGGATGGGGTTCTCAGCCCCAGCATTTT
CDR3aa: CASSPAQGWGSQPQHF

v_gene: TRBV5-1
len: 16
abundance: -
j_gene: TRBJ1-4
d_gene: TRBD1
CDR3nt: TGCGCCAGCAGCTTGGTAACAGGGGCCAGCACGGAAAAACTGTTTTTT
CDR3aa: CASSLVTGASTEKLFF

v_gene: TRBV5-5
len: 17
abundance: -
j_gene: TRBJ2-7
d_gene: -
CDR3nt: TGTGCCAGCAGCTTGAAAGAAGGGGGAGTTGGCTCCTACGAGCAGTACTTC
CDR3aa: CASSLKEGGVGSYEQYF

v_gene: TRBV5-4
len: 15
abundance: few
j_gene: TRBJ2-7
d_gene: TRBD1
CDR3nt: TGTGCCAGCAGCACAGGGACAGCGCCCTCCTACGAGCAGTACTTC
CDR3aa: CASSTGTAPSYEQYF

v_gene: TRBV5-8
len: 15
abundance: -
j_gene: TRBJ2-7
d_gene: -
CDR3nt: TGTGCCAGCAGCCCGTCAACAGGGAGGGTCTACGAGCAGTACTTC
CDR3aa: CASSPSTGRVYEQYF

v_gene: TRBV19
len: 19
abundance: once
j_gene: TRBJ1-5
d_gene: TRBD1
CDR3nt: TGTGCCAGTAGTCCCCCGCGGGACAGGGGCCTTTATAGCAATCAGCCCCAGCATTTT
CDR3aa: CASSPPRDRGLYSNQPQHF

v_gene: TRBV19
len: 12
abundance: -
j_gene: TRBJ1-2
d_gene: -
CDR3nt: TGTGCCAGTAGTGGACAGTACTATGGCTACACCTTC
CDR3aa: CASSGQYYGYTF

v_gene: TRBV30
len: 14
abundance: -
j_gene: TRBJ2-5
d_gene: -
CDR3nt: TGTGCCTGGAGTGACTACCTAGTTAGGGAGACCCAGTACTTC
CDR3aa: CAWSDYLVRETQYF

v_gene: TRBV5-1
len: 15
abundance: -
j_gene: TRBJ2-1
d_gene: TRBD1
CDR3nt: TGCGCCAGCAGCCCCCGGGACAGGGGGCTCGATGAGCAGTTCTTC
CDR3aa: CASSPRDRGLDEQFF

v_gene: TRBV5-6
len: 17
abundance: -
j_gene: TRBJ2-1
d_gene: TRBD2
CDR3nt: TGTGCCAGCAGCTGGCGACTAGCGGGGGGTTCTTTCAATGAGCAGTTCTTC
CDR3aa: CASSWRLAGGSFNEQFF

v_gene: TRBV20-1
len: 11
abundance: -
j_gene: TRBJ1-2
d_gene: -
CDR3nt: TGCAGTGCTCCGTCCGGGGATGGCTACACCTTC
CDR3aa: CSAPSGDGYTF

v_gene: TRBV4-3
len: 16
abundance: -
j_gene: TRBJ1-6
d_gene: -
CDR3nt: TGCGCCAGCAGCCAGACTGCAGGCACTAATAATTCACCCCTCCACTTT
CDR3aa: CASSQTAGTNNSPLHF

v_gene: TRBV10-3
len: 14
abundance: -
j_gene: TRBJ2-2
d_gene: TRBD1
CDR3nt: TGTGCCATCAAGGGACAGGGAGGCTCCGGGGAGCTGTTTTTT
CDR3aa: CAIKGQGGSGELFF

v_gene: TRBV5-1
len: 15
abundance: -
j_gene: TRBJ1-1
d_gene: -
CDR3nt: TGCGCCAGCAGCTTGACCCAGGGAAAAGGGACTGAAGCTTTCTTT
CDR3aa: CASSLTQGKGTEAFF

v_gene: TRBV4-1
len: 13
abundance: -
j_gene: TRBJ2-3
d_gene: -
CDR3nt: TGCGCCAGCAGCCAAGATCGGGGGAATACGCAGTATTTT
CDR3aa: CASSQDRGNTQYF

v_gene: TRBV30
len: 11
abundance: -
j_gene: TRBJ2-5
d_gene: -
CDR3nt: TGTGCCTGGACAGGGAAAGAGACCCAGTACTTC
CDR3aa: CAWTGKETQYF

v_gene: TRBV25-1
len: 17
abundance: -
j_gene: TRBJ2-3
d_gene: TRBD2
CDR3nt: TGTGCCAGCCGCCCCGGGTTAGCAGCGGGGGGCACAGATACGCAGTATTTT
CDR3aa: CASRPGLAAGGTDTQYF

v_gene: TRBV6-5
len: 11
abundance: -
j_gene: TRBJ2-7
d_gene: -
CDR3nt: TGTGCCAGCAGTTACGCGTACGAGCAGTACTTC
CDR3aa: CASSYAYEQYF

v_gene: TRBV6-5
len: 11
abundance: -
j_gene: TRBJ2-7
d_gene: -
CDR3nt: TGTGCCAGCAGTTCCCCAGGCGAGCAGTACTTC
CDR3aa: CASSSPGEQYF

v_gene: TRBV30
len: 15
abundance: -
j_gene: TRBJ1-1
d_gene: TRBD1
CDR3nt: TGTGCCTGGAGTGTACCTGACAGGGGAGGCACTGAAGCTTTCTTT
CDR3aa: CAWSVPDRGGTEAFF